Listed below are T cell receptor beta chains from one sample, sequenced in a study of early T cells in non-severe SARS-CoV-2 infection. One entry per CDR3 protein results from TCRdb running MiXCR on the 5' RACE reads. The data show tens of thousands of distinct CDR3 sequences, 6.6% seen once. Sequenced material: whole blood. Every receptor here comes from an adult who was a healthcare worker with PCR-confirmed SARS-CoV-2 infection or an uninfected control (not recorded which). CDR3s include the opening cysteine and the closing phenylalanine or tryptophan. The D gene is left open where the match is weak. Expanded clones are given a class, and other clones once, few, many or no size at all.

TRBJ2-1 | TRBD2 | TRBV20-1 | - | CSADISGSGNEQFF | TGCAGTGCTGATATTAGCGGGAGCGGTAATGAGCAGTTCTTC
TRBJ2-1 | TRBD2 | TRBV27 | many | CASSSGLAEGYNEQFF | TGTGCCAGCAGTTCAGGACTAGCGGAGGGGTACAATGAGCAGTTCTTC
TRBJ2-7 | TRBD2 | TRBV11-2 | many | CASSFTSGGSSYEQYF | TGTGCCAGCAGCTTTACTAGCGGGGGGAGCTCCTACGAGCAGTACTTC
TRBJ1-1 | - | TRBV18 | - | CASSPRVGDQNTEAFF | TGTGCCAGCTCACCAAGGGTCGGAGACCAGAACACTGAAGCTTTCTTT
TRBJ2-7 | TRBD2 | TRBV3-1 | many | CASSQGAGLAGREQYF | TGTGCCAGCAGCCAAGGGGCGGGGCTAGCGGGACGCGAGCAGTACTTC
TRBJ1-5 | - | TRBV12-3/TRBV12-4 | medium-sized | CASSWAGTGNQPQHF | TGTGCCAGCAGTTGGGCAGGCACAGGCAATCAGCCCCAGCATTTT
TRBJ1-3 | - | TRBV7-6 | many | CASSLVRPGGSGNTIYF | TGTGCCAGCAGCTTAGTTCGTCCGGGCGGCTCTGGAAACACCATATATTTT
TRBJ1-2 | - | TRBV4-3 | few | CASSQETGDYGYTF | TGCGCCAGCAGCCAAGAAACAGGAGACTATGGCTACACCTTC
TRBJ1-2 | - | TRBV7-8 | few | CASSLDYARGYTF | TGTGCCAGCAGCTTAGACTACGCGCGGGGCTACACCTTC
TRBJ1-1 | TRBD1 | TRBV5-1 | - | CASSIWTGGYGTEAFF | TGCGCCAGCAGCATATGGACAGGGGGCTATGGCACTGAAGCTTTCTTT
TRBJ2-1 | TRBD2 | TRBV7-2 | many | CASSLEGGTSGSNEQFF | TGTGCCAGCAGCTTAGAGGGCGGGACTAGCGGGAGCAATGAGCAGTTCTTC
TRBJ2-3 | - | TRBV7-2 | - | CASSYWRTDTQYF | TGTGCCAGCAGCTACTGGCGCACAGATACGCAGTATTTT
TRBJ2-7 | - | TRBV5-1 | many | CASSLDSGPYEQYF | TGCGCCAGCAGCTTGGATAGCGGCCCCTACGAGCAGTACTTC
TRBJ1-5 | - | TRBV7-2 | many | CASSLVPASWGNQPQHF | TGTGCCAGCAGCTTAGTGCCAGCCAGCTGGGGCAATCAGCCCCAGCATTTT
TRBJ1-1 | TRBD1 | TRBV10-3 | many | CAISTGTGGTEAFF | TGTGCCATCAGTACCGGGACAGGGGGCACTGAAGCTTTCTTT
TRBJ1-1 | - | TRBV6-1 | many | CASTWGGRQGKAAFF | TGTGCCAGCACCTGGGGGGGCCGGCAGGGGAAGGCGGCTTTCTTT
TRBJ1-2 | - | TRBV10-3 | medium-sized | CAISSQENYGYTF | TGTGCCATCAGCTCCCAGGAAAACTATGGCTACACCTTC
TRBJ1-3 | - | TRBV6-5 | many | CASRSLSGNTIYF | TGTGCCAGCAGATCCCTCTCTGGAAACACCATATATTTT
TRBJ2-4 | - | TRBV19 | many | CASSQLSGGTAKNIQYF | TGTGCCAGTAGTCAACTCTCTGGGGGCACGGCCAAAAACATTCAGTACTTC
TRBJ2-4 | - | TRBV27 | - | CASSLQGTKNIQYF | TGTGCCAGCAGTTTACAGGGGACCAAAAACATTCAGTACTTC
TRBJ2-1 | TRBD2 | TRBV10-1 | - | CARERLAGDIEQFF | TGCGCCAGGGAGCGACTAGCGGGAGATATTGAGCAGTTCTTC
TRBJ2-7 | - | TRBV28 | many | CATQGTSYEQYF | TGTGCCACCCAGGGGACCTCCTACGAGCAGTACTTC
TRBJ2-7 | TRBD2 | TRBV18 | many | CASSPSAGWYEQYF | TGTGCCAGCTCCCCCTCAGCGGGATGGTACGAGCAGTACTTC
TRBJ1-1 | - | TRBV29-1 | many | CSVEAGNTEAFF | TGCAGCGTTGAGGCAGGGAACACTGAAGCTTTCTTT
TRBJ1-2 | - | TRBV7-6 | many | CASSLGQGSEQGGYTF | TGTGCCAGCAGCTTAGGTCAGGGGAGCGAGCAGGGAGGCTACACCTTC
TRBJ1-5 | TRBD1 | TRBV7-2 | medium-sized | CASSRKQGSNQPQHF | TGTGCCAGCAGTAGAAAACAGGGGAGCAATCAGCCCCAGCATTTT
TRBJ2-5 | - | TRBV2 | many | CAITGLETQYF | TGTGCCATCACGGGCCTGGAGACCCAGTACTTC
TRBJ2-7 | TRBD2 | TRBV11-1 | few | CASSPLATNYEQYF | TGTGCCAGCAGCCCACTAGCGACCAACTACGAGCAGTACTTC
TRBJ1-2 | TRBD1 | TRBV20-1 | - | CSASRTGHYGYTF | TGCAGTGCCTCCCGGACAGGGCACTATGGCTACACCTTC
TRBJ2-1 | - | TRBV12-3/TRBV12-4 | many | CASSFDRINEQFF | TGTGCCAGCAGTTTCGACAGAATCAATGAGCAGTTCTTC
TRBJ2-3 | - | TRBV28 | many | CASSFAASTDTQYF | TGTGCCAGCAGTTTTGCCGCTAGCACAGATACGCAGTATTTT
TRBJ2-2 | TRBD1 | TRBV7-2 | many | CASSTTGGTGGTGELFF | TGTGCCAGCAGCACCACTGGGGGGACAGGAGGAACCGGGGAGCTGTTTTTT
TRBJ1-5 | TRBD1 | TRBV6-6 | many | CASMWGQGNQPQHF | TGTGCCAGCATGTGGGGACAGGGGAATCAGCCCCAGCATTTT
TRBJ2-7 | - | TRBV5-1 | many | CASSLAGDPNYEQYF | TGCGCCAGCAGCTTGGCCGGCGACCCGAATTACGAGCAGTACTTC
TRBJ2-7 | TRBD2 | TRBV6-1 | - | CASSVTGGGSSREQYF | TGTGCCAGCAGCGTTACGGGAGGGGGATCTTCCCGCGAGCAGTACTTC
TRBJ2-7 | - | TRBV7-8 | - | CASSLYMYEQYF | TGTGCCAGCAGCTTATATATGTACGAGCAGTACTTC
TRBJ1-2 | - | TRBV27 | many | CASSPSGTRGYGYTF | TGTGCCAGCAGTCCTTCCGGGACCCGGGGCTATGGCTACACCTTC